A selection of T cell receptor beta chains follows, all from one sample in a study of a mutant IDH1 vaccine in newly diagnosed glioma. Assay: immunoSEQ multiplex PCR; the TCRdb copy retains only in-frame clones and omits some. The sample gives tens of thousands of clones, under 85% of which show up once; 3% to 4.5% is in the top ten. Which antigens these TCRs recognize remains unknown. Material: PBMCs, obtained from a glioma patient whose treatment included an IDH1 peptide vaccine. These receptors were taken from a man under 40 with glioma. Each CDR3 is given with its conserved first and last residue. A D gene is named only where the DNA matches it firmly. Size tells how often a clone was seen (once, few, many) or the class of an expanded clone, and some rows leave it out.

v_gene,abundance,j_gene,d_gene,CDR3nt,CDR3aa
TRBV5-6,once,TRBJ1-5,NA,TGTGCCAGCAGCTTGATCTCCAGGCCCCAGCCCCAGCATTTT,CASSLISRPQPQHF
TRBV9,NA,TRBJ2-2,NA,TGTGCCAGCAGCGGTGGACAGTCCCCTCCAACGACCGGGGAGCTGTTTTTT,CASSGGQSPPTTGELFF
TRBV6-1,NA,TRBJ2-5,TRBD1,TGTGCCAGCAGTGGGGACAGGTTAAGGGGGCAAGAGACCCAGTACTTC,CASSGDRLRGQETQYF
TRBV29-1,NA,TRBJ1-2,TRBD1,TGCAGCGTGGGGGAGGGGGCGCAGGCGAAGGGCTACACCTTC,CSVGEGAQAKGYTF
TRBV7-2,NA,TRBJ2-2,NA,TGTGCCAGCGCTAGCCAATGGGGAAACACCGGGGAGCTGTTTTTT,CASASQWGNTGELFF
TRBV28,NA,TRBJ2-7,TRBD1,TGTGCCAGCAGTTTAGGTCAGGGGGACGCTAGCTTCTACGAGCAGTACTTC,CASSLGQGDASFYEQYF
TRBV10-3,once,TRBJ2-7,NA,TGTGCCATCAGTGAACGCGGCTTGGCTTACGAGCAGTACTTC,CAISERGLAYEQYF
TRBV27,NA,TRBJ1-1,NA,TGTGCCAGCAGTCCCCCATGGAACACTGAAGCTTTCTTT,CASSPPWNTEAFF
TRBV5-1,NA,TRBJ2-7,TRBD1,TGCGCCAGCAGCATCCGGACAGGGTTTTTTGCTGGCGGATCCGAGCAGTACTTC,CASSIRTGFFAGGSEQYF
TRBV19,once,TRBJ1-3,NA,TGTGCCAGTAGTATCAATCACTCTGGAAACACCATATATTTT,CASSINHSGNTIYF
TRBV30,few,TRBJ2-5,NA,TGTGCCTGGAGCGGTGGAGGGCGGGAGACCCAGTACTTC,CAWSGGGRETQYF
TRBV18,NA,TRBJ2-7,TRBD1,TGTGCCAGCTCACCCGGACAGGGTATGGAGCAGTACTTC,CASSPGQGMEQYF
TRBV7-9,NA,TRBJ1-3,NA,TGTGCCAGCAGCCCCCGGGCCTACTCTGGAAACACCATATATTTT,CASSPRAYSGNTIYF
TRBV10-3,NA,TRBJ1-5,NA,TGTGCCATCAGTGAGGGGGGCAGCAATCAGCCCCAGCATTTT,CAISEGGSNQPQHF
TRBV28,NA,TRBJ1-1,NA,TGTGCCAGCAGTCAGGGAGGGACTGAAGCTTTCTTT,CASSQGGTEAFF
TRBV7-2,few,TRBJ2-1,TRBD2,TGTGCCAGCAGCTTATTAGGACTAGCGGGGGGGTATGAGCAGTTCTTC,CASSLLGLAGGYEQFF
TRBV6-1,NA,TRBJ1-2,NA,TGTGCCAGCAGGAAACAGGGAGCTAACTATGGCTACACCTTC,CASRKQGANYGYTF
TRBV28,NA,TRBJ1-2,NA,TGTGCCAGCAGTTTATACGGGGATGGCTACACCTTC,CASSLYGDGYTF
TRBV5-4,few,TRBJ1-2,TRBD1,TGTGCCAGCAGCCGCACAGGGGTCCAAAACTATGGCTACACCTTC,CASSRTGVQNYGYTF
TRBV15,NA,TRBJ1-5,NA,TGTGCCACCAGCAGAGATCTTGGAGATCAGCCCCAGCATTTT,CATSRDLGDQPQHF
TRBV20-1,NA,TRBJ2-5,NA,TGCAGTGCTGGACCTAGAGGAACCCAGTACTTC,CSAGPRGTQYF
TRBV7-2,NA,TRBJ2-2,NA,TGTGCCAGCAGCTTTTACACTAACACCGGGGAGCTGTTTTTT,CASSFYTNTGELFF
TRBV30,NA,TRBJ1-3,TRBD1,TGTGCCTGGAATACAGGGGCGATCTCTGGAAACACCATATATTTT,CAWNTGAISGNTIYF
TRBV2,NA,TRBJ1-1,NA,TGTGCCAGCAGTGATATTGGGGGCCCTCGGGTCGACGGGGCTTTCTTT,CASSDIGGPRVDGAFF
TRBV5-1,NA,TRBJ1-4,NA,TGCGCCAGCAGCTTGGAAGCCCCAGCAGGAGGGGAAAAACTGTTTTTT,CASSLEAPAGGEKLFF
TRBV2,NA,TRBJ1-6,TRBD1,TGTGCCAGCTTTCGGGACAGTTTCTTCAATTCACCCCTCCACTTT,CASFRDSFFNSPLHF
TRBV9,once,TRBJ2-2,TRBD1,TGTGCCAGCAGCGTTACACAGGGGTCCCCCGGGGAGCTGTTTTTT,CASSVTQGSPGELFF
TRBV11-3,NA,TRBJ2-2,NA,TGTGCCAGCAGTCCGCAAGCGAACACCGGGGAGCTGTTTTTT,CASSPQANTGELFF
TRBV27,NA,TRBJ2-5,NA,TGTGCCAGCGGAAAGAGGGGGGAAGAGACCCAGTACTTC,CASGKRGEETQYF
TRBV27,once,TRBJ2-4,NA,TGTGCCAGCAGTTTATTGGGCCGGGGAGGCATTCAGTACTTC,CASSLLGRGGIQYF
TRBV2,NA,TRBJ2-7,TRBD2,TGTGCCAGCAGTTGGACAGCGGGAGGGCCGGGGGAGCAGTACTTC,CASSWTAGGPGEQYF
TRBV10-3,NA,TRBJ2-2,TRBD2,TGTGCCATCATGTGCACTAGCGGGAGAATCGGGGAGCTGTTTTTT,CAIMCTSGRIGELFF
TRBV19,NA,TRBJ1-3,NA,TGTGCCAGTAGTCGGCGGGGTGCGTACGGAAACACCATATATTTT,CASSRRGAYGNTIYF
TRBV19,NA,TRBJ2-3,TRBD1,TGTGCCAGTAGGAAACAGGGGGGCACAGATACGCAGTATTTT,CASRKQGGTDTQYF
TRBV10-3,NA,TRBJ2-6,NA,TGTGCCATCAGTGTGGGGAGCTCTGGGGCCAACGTCCTGACTTTC,CAISVGSSGANVLTF
TRBV7-2,NA,TRBJ2-7,TRBD2,TGTGCCAGCGGCAGACTAGCGGGCACCGAGCAGTACTTC,CASGRLAGTEQYF
TRBV7-2,NA,TRBJ2-1,TRBD2,TGTGCCAGCAGCTTCGGGACTAGCGGGGGATACGAGCAGTTCTTC,CASSFGTSGGYEQFF
TRBV2,NA,TRBJ1-2,NA,TGTGCCAGCAGTGAAGAATCAGGGAACTATGGCTACACCTTC,CASSEESGNYGYTF
TRBV30,NA,TRBJ2-2,NA,TGTGCCTTGGACAGCCACGCGAACACCGGGGAGCTGTTTTTT,CALDSHANTGELFF
TRBV2,NA,TRBJ1-4,NA,TGTGCCAGCAGCTACACTCGTCCAAGTGAAAAACTGTTTTTT,CASSYTRPSEKLFF
TRBV19,NA,TRBJ1-1,NA,TGTGCCAGTAACAACAGGGATAGCACTGAAGCTTTCTTT,CASNNRDSTEAFF
TRBV10-3,NA,TRBJ1-4,NA,TGTGCCATCAGTGGGCAGGGTCCGACAACTAATGAAAAACTGTTTTTT,CAISGQGPTTNEKLFF
TRBV29-1,NA,TRBJ1-6,NA,TGCAGCGTTGAGGGGCAGACCGACGGACTCGCCCGTAATTCACCCCTCCACTTT,CSVEGQTDGLARNSPLHF
TRBV5-5,NA,TRBJ1-3,NA,TGTGCCAGCAGCTTCTTTAGAATCGGGCAAAGGGGGACTGGAAACACCATATATTTT,CASSFFRIGQRGTGNTIYF
TRBV7-9,NA,TRBJ2-3,TRBD2,TGTGCCAGCACCGGTTTAAGGGAGGGGACAGATACGCAGTATTTT,CASTGLREGTDTQYF
TRBV6-6,NA,TRBJ1-1,NA,TGTGCCAGCAGTTACTCGGACACTGAAGCTTTCTTT,CASSYSDTEAFF
TRBV5-4,NA,TRBJ1-3,NA,TGTGCCAGCAGCTTACAGGGAAACACCATATATTTT,CASSLQGNTIYF
TRBV5-5,NA,TRBJ2-3,TRBD1,TGTGCCAGCAGCAAAGGGACAGCGTGGCCTTACACAGATACGCAGTATTTT,CASSKGTAWPYTDTQYF
TRBV5-6,few,TRBJ2-7,NA,TGTGCCAGCAGTTCTGGTGGCAAGACCTACGAGCAGTACTTC,CASSSGGKTYEQYF
TRBV11-3,NA,TRBJ2-1,NA,TGTGCCAGCAGCTTAGCGGTAGGAAATGAGCAGTTCTTC,CASSLAVGNEQFF
TRBV7-3,NA,TRBJ2-5,TRBD2,TGTGCCAGCAGCCTAGCGGGGGGGTACCAAGAGACCCAGTACTTC,CASSLAGGYQETQYF
TRBV28,NA,TRBJ2-1,NA,TGTGCCAGCAGTTTAGTAGGCAGCTACAATGAGCAGTTCTTC,CASSLVGSYNEQFF
TRBV28,NA,TRBJ2-7,NA,TGTGCCAGCACACAGGGGCCCGGGGGCGAGCAGTACTTC,CASTQGPGGEQYF
TRBV5-6,NA,TRBJ2-5,NA,TGTGCCAGCAGCTTGGGAGGCGACCCTGCCCAAGAGACCCAGTACTTC,CASSLGGDPAQETQYF
TRBV14,once,TRBJ1-6,NA,TGTGCCAGCAGCCAAGATCTAGGGCAGTATAATTCACCCCTCCACTTT,CASSQDLGQYNSPLHF
TRBV28,NA,TRBJ1-2,TRBD1,TGTGCCAGCAGTCGCGACAGGGCACGGTATGGCTACACCTTC,CASSRDRARYGYTF
TRBV9,NA,TRBJ1-2,TRBD1,TGTGCCAGCAGCCCCGGACAGGGAAAAAACTATGGCTACACCTTC,CASSPGQGKNYGYTF
TRBV2,NA,TRBJ2-1,NA,TGTGCCAGCAGTCAAACACCAGGACTCTACAATGAGCAGTTCTTC,CASSQTPGLYNEQFF
TRBV18,once,TRBJ2-3,NA,TGTGCCAGCTCACCACCGACGGGTGGCGGAGGGGATACGCAGTATTTT,CASSPPTGGGGDTQYF
TRBV7-3,NA,TRBJ1-1,NA,TGTGCCAGCAGCTTAACGGGGGCGGACACTGAAGCTTTCTTT,CASSLTGADTEAFF